This T cell receptor (beta chain) was retrieved from a study of T-cell reconstitution after alpha-beta-depleted transplantation in children. This clonotype was found many times. Researchers prepared the TCRbeta library using unique molecular identifiers, the study reports. TCRdb re-derived calls from the PCR reads in MiXCR, one entry per CDR3 protein. The sample has around 300,000 distinct CDR3 sequences; over 9% are singletons. This CDR3 is 13 amino acids long. Trimming removed 8 bases from V and 4 bases from J; junction bases left unmatched: 8. The source was PBMCs, collected before TCRalphabeta/CD19-depleted stem cell transplant. The rearrangement links TRBV12-3 or TRBV12-4 to TRBJ2-7, with 7 positions matching TRBD1. The receptor's source is a boy in the first two years of life with acute myeloid leukemia, due to receive a stem cell transplant. The CDR3 coding sequence is TGTGCCAGCTCCCCCGGGACAGAGTACGAGCAGTACTTC. As protein: CASSPGTEYEQYF.